This T cell receptor beta chain was recorded in a study of blood T cell repertoires in COVID-19. Study-wide background: From T cells, B-cell-depleted T cells, or PBMCs came the material, which was cDNA or gDNA.

Sequencing used immunoSEQ multiplex PCR; TCRdb keeps in-frame clones, though not all of them. The repertoire includes 250,000 or so clones, 70% to 90% of them detected once, and less than 8.5% sits in the top ten. This clone was recorded a few times. Trimming cost V 7 bases and J 4 bases; bases outside gene matches: 15. The CDR3 spans 17 residues. Germline CDR1 reads MGHRA; CDR2 reads YSYEKL. Sequences were obtained from peripheral blood. The chain links TRBV4-1 to TRBJ2-1, with 8 bases identical to TRBD1. The clonotype was recovered from a woman aged 65 to 85 with active or convalescent COVID-19. The CDR3 sequence: CASIISASRGRYNEQFF. CDR3 DNA: TGCGCCAGCATCATAAGTGCGTCCAGGGGGCGATACAATGAGCAGTTCTTC.